A single TCR beta chain is shown here with its context. The antigen this receptor binds is unknown. Qualities for individual bases were not recorded, and no much larger clone is one base off. These data originate in a study of cytomegalovirus exposure and HLA in healthy donors (dated by TCRdb to about 2017). With regard to the full study: An earlier analysis of some 620 of the donors reported 276 Gb of sequence data and around 100 million unique TCR beta sequences obtained from about 180 million T cells. An early release covering roughly 600 HLA-typed donors comprised about 300 gigabases of sequencing data and tens of millions of unique TCR sequences. Of the approximately 400 genotyped donors, 70% to 90% were placed in the genetic ancestry cluster associated with self-reported Caucasian donors. The study aimed to test whether signatures of past pathogen exposure could be identified by cataloging public T cell receptors. The T cell repertoires of 550 to 850 subjects were profiled by immunosequencing and related to cytomegalovirus serostatus. A separate validation cohort of 100 to 150 different subjects was used in addition to the roughly 670-subject first cohort. To predict cytomegalovirus infection status, the study combined high-throughput TCR immunosequencing, statistical association of individual TCRs with disease status, and machine learning. To study patterns of TCR occurrence, a later analysis re-analyzed previously published TCR beta repertoires from around 660 donors and added high-resolution HLA genotyping. In the later analysis, no new phenotypic data were used to find candidate immune exposures; instead, reliance was placed on TCR beta sequences and their occurrence across donors. An earlier analysis of 500 to 650 of the donors applied high-throughput TCR beta sequencing to assess whether each TCR beta V gene segment acted as functional or pseudogenic. Donor age, sex, ethnicity and CMV serostatus were compiled alongside the repertoire data. A later genetic analysis used genome-wide SNP genotypes for about 65% of the roughly 670 donors, treating that subset as a discovery cohort. All discovery cohort repertoires had been generated on a single sequencing platform. HLA typing covered class I and class II loci at four-digit resolution. Typing coverage varied by locus: roughly 620-640 donors for A, B, C, DRB1 and DQB1; roughly 510 for DQA1; over 600 for DPA1; roughly 470 for DPB1. Five DR-DQ haplotypes were handled as single units for association and clustering because linkage in the cohort was strong. Across under 500 genotyped donors of the cohort, an average of about 220,000 unique TCR beta nucleotide sequences per donor were sequenced, and around 20% of those sequences were non-productive. Study-wide conclusions, independent of this receptor: The classifier was reported to diagnose cytomegalovirus status with high specificity and sensitivity in both the original cohort and the validation cohort. Some IMGT-functional V segments, including TRBV6-2 and TRBV6-3, could not be told apart with the 87-base-pair reads, so those segments were excluded. In this cohort, only TCR beta chains were sequenced, and detectable features were limited by the absence of alpha or paired-chain data. When HLA alleles, especially DR and DQ, strongly co-occurred, TCR associations were difficult to assign to individual alleles. In the study, 150 to 200 TCR beta chains were listed as associated with cytomegalovirus. In a later analysis, HLA-associated TCR beta chains were found to be more clonally expanded and to have lower generation probabilities than equally common non-associated chains. In vitro tests confirmed that a few of the cytomegalovirus-associated TCR beta chains recognize cytomegalovirus antigens. An earlier analysis of 450 to 750 of the donors showed that most TCR beta V segments appeared in productive rearrangements either about 87% or about 30% of the time, which broadly matched IMGT annotations. In a later analysis, most CMV-associated TCR beta chains were found to appear HLA-restricted, with HLA associations seemingly driven largely by CMV exposure. A further reported finding was that TCR beta sequences accurately predicted the HLA-A and HLA-B alleles for most subjects in the first cohort. It was suggested by the authors that the approach could potentially be generalized to other disease states and immunological phenotypes. In a later analysis, the rate of TCR association differed among HLA loci, with DRB1 alleles having the most associated TCRs and HLA-C alleles having the fewest. V-gene and J-gene trimming of TCR beta chains was associated with a missense DCLRE1C variant in a later genetic analysis, and the association was replicated in an independent cohort. A later analysis reported that several top co-occurrence clusters appeared linked to parvovirus B19, influenza, CMV and Epstein-Barr virus. A cluster of highly shared sequence variants was judged likely to represent a technical artifact of the sequencing pipeline. Because counts were too low, about 18 rarely observed V segments, including chromosome 9 orphons, were excluded from the earlier analysis of 587 of the donors. Correlated functional status among segregating V segments might be attributable to linkage disequilibrium, but an unknown experimental factor could not be ruled out. Presence/absence analyses assumed roughly uniform sequencing depth across donors, an assumption that may not hold. A later genetic analysis reported fewer N-insertions in productive TCRs among donors in an Asian-associated ancestry cluster than the roughly 620-donor mean. HLA typing was unavailable for some donors at each locus, so association tests used only the typed subset. CMV serostatus was the only immune exposure information available for the cohort. Across donors, most TCR sequences were observed very rarely, whereas some public TCRs were present in many individuals. A later analysis associated 16,951 TCR beta sequences with specific HLA alleles at a false discovery rate of 0.05.

V is clipped by 8 bases and J by 3 bases, and the sequence between their germline boundaries is 8 bases long. CDR1 MDHEN and CDR2 SYDVKM were looked up in the germline V gene. The CDR3 contains 11 residues, cysteine and phenylalanine counted. Left in the record is the CDR3 DNA by itself, 33 bases read in frame from the first base. The library was made by the immunoSEQ multiplex PCR assay. For the multiplex PCR, a mixture combining 60 forward primers for TCR Vbeta segments and 13 reverse primers for TCR Jbeta segments was used. Amplification of the CDR3 region of rearranged TCR beta genes was performed with a multiplex PCR assay on genomic DNA. Amplified TCR beta libraries were sequenced as 87-base-pair reads on the Illumina HiSeq System. In the original analysis: A later analysis counted about 82 million unique TCR beta chains across the 666 repertoires, and some 11 million of these chains were shared by at least two donors. Raw reads were error-corrected and collapsed into unique sequences with a nearest-neighbor algorithm that merged closely related sequences to remove PCR and sequencing errors. Alignment of CDR3 sequences to IMGT reference sequences was used to assign V, D and J gene segments. Each retained sequence needed at least a six-nucleotide match to both a V gene segment and a J gene segment. A rearrangement counted as productive if the CDR3 had no stop codons and remained in frame with V and J, and every other rearrangement counted as non-productive. CDR3 was defined according to IMGT convention as the region running from the second conserved V-encoded cysteine to the conserved J-encoded phenylalanine. The earlier analysis of 450 to 750 of the donors excluded any sequence lacking an unambiguous match to a single V gene segment. In an earlier analysis of more than 500 of the donors, a V segment was called functional when productive rearrangements were above 56.7%, and segregating when the standard deviation between donors exceeded 5%. A statistical classification framework was built for diagnosing cytomegalovirus status from the catalog of TCR beta chain sequences. V and J gene assignment, in a later analysis, came from comparing TCR nucleotide sequences with IMGT/GENE-DB human TR gene sequences. Using the TCRdist pipeline, a later analysis assigned CDR3 sequences along with most-parsimonious VDJ recombination scenarios. In a later analysis, every TCR beta chain was defined by the combination of its CDR3 amino acid sequence and its V-gene family, and reads without a unique V-gene family were dropped. As a way to deal with suspected cross-contamination and a sequencing artifact, a later analysis dropped approximately 590 nucleotide sequences that were highly shared and had low generation probability. In a later analysis, a clonal expansion index for each public chain was calculated from normalized within-repertoire ranks of inferred template counts. A later analysis computed generation probabilities with a VDJ recombination model fitted to out-of-frame rearrangements, and checked the results against IGoR. In a later analysis, TCR-TCR, TCR-HLA and TCR-CMV co-occurrence was scored with hypergeometric tests, and a repertoire-size bias correction was applied to TCR pairs. A later analysis estimated false discovery rates by permuting HLA or CMV assignments 20 times. A later analysis grouped co-occurring TCRs with DBSCAN, adding TCRdist sequence similarity when clustering within HLA-allele-positive subsets. For co-occurrence clustering, repertoires with fewer than 30,000 or more than 120,000 public chains were excluded, along with 5 or 6 repertoires with anomalous nucleotide sharing. TCRdb took over this immuneACCESS table, retaining in-frame rearrangements with V and J assigned. Such tables are incomplete; in checked studies, under half of the missing clones stem from an unresolved V gene, and the remainder is unexplained. The V and J calls and clone size come from that table; D and trimming were worked out from the DNA. The sample contains approximately 80,000 clones, approximately 77% of them found a single time. The ten largest clones take up approximately 12% of the sample.

The cohort was made up of under 800 healthy bone marrow donors. Cohort members were all nominally healthy when sampled, although unrecorded immune exposures were likely present. The donor was CMV seropositive and belonged to the group of 250 to 300 seropositive cohort members. A peripheral blood sample was provided by each donor, and peripheral blood mononuclear cells were used for TCR beta sequencing. The Qiagen DNeasy Blood Extraction Kit was used to extract genomic DNA from the blood cell samples. Sequenced sample: PBMCs. The chain is assembled from TRBV28 and TRBJ2-7, with a tentative D gene TRBD2 over 5 matching bases. This sequence originates from a woman aged 40 to 55 in good health and CMV-seropositive. At the DNA level, the sequence is TGTGCCAGCGGGAGATACTACGAGCAGTACTTC. Its translation is CASGRYYEQYF.